These 9 T cell receptor beta chains were all obtained from the same sample, sequenced in a study of blood T cells in healthy people across ages. Then a second PCR, running roughly 7 to 11 cycles, was carried out with a sample-barcoded 5' primer and a J-beta primer mix. TCRdb fed the 5' RACE reads into MiXCR, producing one record per CDR3 protein. The sample records approximately 700,000 distinct CDR3 sequences, approximately 31% being singletons. The sample comprised blood. The receptors come from an elderly woman in good health.

V usage is TRBV7-9 and J usage is TRBJ2-2; 7 nucleotides line up with TRBD1. The junction had 13 bases not matched to a gene; V was cut back by 6 bases and J by 0 bases. CDR3 length: 18 residues. Germline V lookup: CDR1 SEHNR, CDR2 FQNEAQ (reference sequence). As DNA, the CDR3 is TGTGCCAGCAGACAGTCGATTTCAGGGGGAACGAACACCGGGGAGCTGTTTTTT. It encodes CASRQSISGGTNTGELFF.

The J gene is TRBJ1-5, the V gene TRBV2; no reliable D call. Germline assignment: CDR1 SNHLY and CDR2 FYNNEI. Deletions cut 2 bases from V and 0 bases from J, with 8 bases between. The CDR3 is 15 amino acids. The DNA for the CDR3 is TGTGCCAGCAGTGAACACGTCTATAGCAATCAGCCCCAGCATTTT. This sequence encodes CASSEHVYSNQPQHF.

At least ten counts were recorded for this clonotype. The V and J genes are TRBV6-6 and TRBJ2-7; D is perhaps TRBD1 or TRBD2 (6 bases each). Germline V CDR1 and CDR2: MNHNY, SVGAGI (reference sequence). CDR3 length equals 15 residues. Between the trimmed V and J ends, which lost 6 bases and 6 bases, there was a span of 21 bases. The CDR3 region has the DNA TGTGCCAGCAGCCCCAGCGGAGGGGGGCCAAGCGAGCAGTACTTC. This translates into CASSPSGGGPSEQYF.

For this clonotype: This may come from a read error, since a much larger clone is one base off. This chain links TRBV9 with TRBJ2-3; possibly TRBD2 for D (6 bases). The CDR3 length is 16 residues. Germline-derived CDR1 and CDR2 are SGDLS and YYNGEE. The V end was cut by 0 bases, the J end by 0 bases, with 11 bases between. CDR3 residues: CASSVGGGASTDTQYF. In nucleotides, the CDR3 is TGTGCCAGCAGCGTAGGGGGAGGAGCTAGCACAGATACGCAGTATTTT.

The table lists this clonotype with a count of one. The chain carries TRBV24-1 and TRBJ2-2; perhaps TRBD1 as D (6 bases). The CDR3 totals 14 residues. CDR1 and CDR2 (germline): KGHDR, SFDVKD. Trimming took 9 bases from V and 2 from J, leaving 12 bases between them. Written as DNA, the CDR3 is TGTGCCACCGCAGGACAGTATAACACCGGGGAGCTGTTTTTT. As protein: CATAGQYNTGELFF.

Remarks on this clonotype: A much bigger clone sits one base away, suggesting this may be a read error. The CDR3 loop is CTSSSQGEGGYTF. The CDR3 DNA sequence: TGTACCAGCAGCTCACAGGGGGAGGGGGGCTACACCTTC. The chain recombines TRBV5-4 with TRBJ1-2; 8 bases match TRBD1. This CDR3 is built from 13 residues. Germline V gene data show CDR1 as SGHNT and CDR2 as YYREEE (reference sequence). Full variable domain (remainder filled in from reference TRBV5-4 and TRBJ1-2): ETGVTQSPTHLIKTRGQQVTLRCSSQSGHNTVSWYQQALGQGPQFIFQYYREEENGRGNFPPRFSGLQFPNYSSELNVNALELDDSALYLCTSSSQGEGGYTFGSGTRLTVV.

The gene calls are TRBV4-3 and TRBJ2-7; D might be TRBD1 or TRBD2, each matching 5 bases. CDR3 size: 14 residues. Trimming removed 0 bases at V and 3 bases at J, with 9 bases between. Germline lookup yields CDR1 LGHNA and CDR2 YSLEER. CDR3 DNA sequence: TGCGCCAGCAGCCAAGATTGGGACGACTACGAGCAGTACTTC. Translated, it gives CASSQDWDDYEQYF.

This rearrangement joins TRBV4-2 to TRBJ2-1; 16 positions agree with TRBD2. The CDR3 extends over 16 amino acids. The trim removed 5 bases at V and 10 bases at J, leaving 8 bases unmatched. Per the germline V gene, CDR1 is LGHNA and CDR2 is YNFKEQ. CDR3 in amino acids: CASSSSGTSGRDEQFF. DNA for the CDR3: TGTGCCAGCAGCTCCTCCGGGACTAGCGGGAGGGACGAGCAGTTCTTC.

This clonotype was counted only a few times. The gene calls are TRBV20-1 and TRBJ2-7; 11 bases agree with TRBD2. The junction had 12 bases not matched to a gene; V was cut back by 1 base and J by 7 bases. CDR3 length equals 16 residues. Germline assignment: CDR1 DFQATT and CDR2 SNEGSKA (reference sequence). The CDR3 coding sequence is TGCAGTGCTAGAGGCCCTAGCGGGGGGCGGATCAATGAGCAGTACTTC. This encodes CSARGPSGGRINEQYF.